This TCR beta chain was sequenced in a study of T-cell reconstitution after alpha-beta-depleted transplantation in children. The study's findings and limits: Approximately two months post-transplant, alpha-beta T cells reportedly originated from several hundred expanded graft clones.

CDR3 size: 15 residues. Trimming took 2 bases from V and 0 from J; bases not matched to a gene: 5. Germline-derived CDR1 and CDR2 are DFQATT and SNEGSKA (reference sequence). Unique molecular identifiers were built into the TCRbeta library. A single record per CDR3 protein comes from TCRdb applying MiXCR to the PCR reads. The top ten hold 4% to 5.5% of the sample, which has 200,000 to 300,000 distinct CDR3 sequences, 24% seen once. Turning to this clonotype: Its antigen remains unknown.

The material was PBMCs, mostly from graft donor cells, obtained 360 days after TCRalphabeta/CD19-depleted stem cell transplant. This receptor was identified in a female patient aged 2-10 years who had a stem cell transplant for congenital amegakaryocytic thrombocytopenia, so the T cells may come from the graft donor. V and J are TRBV20-1 and TRBJ1-1, with 8 bases that match TRBD1. For the CDR3, the DNA is TGCAGTGCTAGATACCAGGGGGCGGTGAACACTGAAGCTTTCTTT. Protein product: CSARYQGAVNTEAFF.